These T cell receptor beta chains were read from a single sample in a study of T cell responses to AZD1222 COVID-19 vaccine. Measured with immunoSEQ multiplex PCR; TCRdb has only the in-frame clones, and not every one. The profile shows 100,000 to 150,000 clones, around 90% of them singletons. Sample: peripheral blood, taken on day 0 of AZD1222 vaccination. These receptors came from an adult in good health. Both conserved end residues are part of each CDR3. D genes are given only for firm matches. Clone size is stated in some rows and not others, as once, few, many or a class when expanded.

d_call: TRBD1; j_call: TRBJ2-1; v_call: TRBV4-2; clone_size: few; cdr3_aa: CASSQTPGQWGNEQFF; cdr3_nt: TGTGCCAGCAGCCAAACTCCGGGACAGTGGGGAAATGAGCAGTTCTTC
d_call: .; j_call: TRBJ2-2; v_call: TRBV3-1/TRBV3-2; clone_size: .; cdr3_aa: CASSQVGDENTGELFF; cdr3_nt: TGTGCCAGCAGCCAAGTCGGTGACGAAAACACCGGGGAGCTGTTTTTT
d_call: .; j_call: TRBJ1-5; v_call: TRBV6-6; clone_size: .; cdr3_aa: CASSYPLGTDQQPQHF; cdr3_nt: TGTGCCAGCAGTTACCCATTGGGGACCGACCAGCAGCCCCAGCATTTT
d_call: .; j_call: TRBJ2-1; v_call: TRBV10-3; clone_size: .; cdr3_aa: CAIRFGTYNEQFF; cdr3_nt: TGTGCCATCCGTTTTGGGACCTACAATGAGCAGTTCTTC
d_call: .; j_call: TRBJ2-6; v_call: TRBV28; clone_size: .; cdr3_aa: CASSFTGAGSSSGANVLTF; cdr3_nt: TGTGCCAGCAGTTTTACCGGGGCAGGGTCTTCCTCTGGGGCCAACGTCCTGACTTTC
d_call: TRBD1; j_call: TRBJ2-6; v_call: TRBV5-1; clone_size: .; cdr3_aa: CASSLISPGQYSGANVLTF; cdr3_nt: TGCGCCAGCAGCTTGATTTCACCGGGACAGTACTCTGGGGCCAACGTCCTGACTTTC
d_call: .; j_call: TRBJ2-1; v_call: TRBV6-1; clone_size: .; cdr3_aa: CASSDKTDNQFF; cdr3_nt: TGTGCCAGCAGTGATAAGACGGACAATCAGTTCTTC
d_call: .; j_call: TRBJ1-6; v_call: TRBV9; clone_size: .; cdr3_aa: CASSVVQGGDSPLHF; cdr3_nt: TGTGCCAGCAGCGTAGTCCAGGGTGGGGATTCACCCCTCCACTTT
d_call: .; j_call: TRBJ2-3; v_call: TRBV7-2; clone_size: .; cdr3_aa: CASSGRPGGDTQYF; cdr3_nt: TGTGCCAGCAGCGGCCGCCCTGGGGGAGATACGCAGTATTTT
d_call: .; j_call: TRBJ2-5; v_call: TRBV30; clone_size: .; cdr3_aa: CAWSGGLQETQYF; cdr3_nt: TGTGCCTGGAGCGGGGGTTTACAAGAGACCCAGTACTTC
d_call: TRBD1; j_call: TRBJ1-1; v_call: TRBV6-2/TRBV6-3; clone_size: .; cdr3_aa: CASSRQGDTEAFF; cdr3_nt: TGTGCCAGCAGTCGACAGGGAGACACTGAAGCTTTCTTT
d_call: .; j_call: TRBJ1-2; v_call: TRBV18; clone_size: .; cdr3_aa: CASSPGRDNYGYTF; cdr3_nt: TGTGCCAGCTCCCCCGGGAGGGATAACTATGGCTACACCTTC
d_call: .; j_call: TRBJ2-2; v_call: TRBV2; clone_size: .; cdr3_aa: CASSLGSNTGELFF; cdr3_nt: TGTGCCAGCAGTTTGGGGTCGAACACCGGGGAGCTGTTTTTT
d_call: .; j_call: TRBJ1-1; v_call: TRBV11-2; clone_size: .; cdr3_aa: CASSSRAVNTEAFF; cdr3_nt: TGTGCCAGCAGCTCTAGGGCGGTGAACACTGAAGCTTTCTTT
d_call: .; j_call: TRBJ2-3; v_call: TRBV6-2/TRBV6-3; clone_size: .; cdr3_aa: CASSVEHTQYF; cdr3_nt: TGTGCCAGCAGCGTCGAACATACGCAGTATTTT
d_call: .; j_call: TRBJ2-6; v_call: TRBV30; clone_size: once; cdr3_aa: CAWSVLGRSSGANVLTF; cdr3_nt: TGTGCCTGGAGTGTCCTTGGACGCAGCTCTGGGGCCAACGTCCTGACTTTC
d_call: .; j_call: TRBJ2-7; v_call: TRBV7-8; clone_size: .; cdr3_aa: CASSVRGTYRQYF; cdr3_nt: TGTGCCAGCAGCGTCCGGGGGACCTACAGGCAGTACTTC
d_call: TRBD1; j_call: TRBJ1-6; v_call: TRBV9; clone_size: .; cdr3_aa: CASSGGGQGGSPLHF; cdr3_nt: TGTGCCAGCAGCGGTGGGGGACAGGGCGGTTCACCCCTCCACTTT
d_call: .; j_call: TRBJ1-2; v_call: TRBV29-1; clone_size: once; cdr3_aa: CSVEDDFNYYGYTF; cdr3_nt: TGCAGCGTTGAAGACGACTTCAATTACTATGGCTACACCTTC
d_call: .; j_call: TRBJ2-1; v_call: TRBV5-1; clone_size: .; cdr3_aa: CASSLNNEQFF; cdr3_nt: TGCGCCAGCAGCCTCAACAATGAGCAGTTCTTC
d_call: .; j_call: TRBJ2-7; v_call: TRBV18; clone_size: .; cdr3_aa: CASSEGRNEQYF; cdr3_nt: TGTGCCAGCTCAGAGGGACGGAACGAGCAGTACTTC
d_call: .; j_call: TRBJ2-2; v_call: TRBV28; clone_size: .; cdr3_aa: CASSGGAANTGELFF; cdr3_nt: TGTGCCAGCAGTGGGGGGGCGGCGAACACCGGGGAGCTGTTTTTT
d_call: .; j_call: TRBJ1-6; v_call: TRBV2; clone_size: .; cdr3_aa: CASSPSTSFSPLHF; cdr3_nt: TGTGCCAGCAGCCCCTCGACCTCCTTTTCACCCCTCCACTTT
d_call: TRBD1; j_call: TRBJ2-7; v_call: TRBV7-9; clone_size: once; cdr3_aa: CASSAPGQGTYEQYF; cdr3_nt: TGTGCCAGCAGCGCACCGGGACAGGGGACCTACGAGCAGTACTTC
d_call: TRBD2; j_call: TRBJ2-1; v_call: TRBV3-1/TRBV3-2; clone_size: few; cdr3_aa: CASSQVAQGGEQFF; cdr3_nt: TGTGCCAGCAGCCAAGTCGCGCAGGGAGGGGAGCAGTTCTTC
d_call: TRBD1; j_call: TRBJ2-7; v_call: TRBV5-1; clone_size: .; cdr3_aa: CASSLKQGAYEQYF; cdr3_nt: TGCGCCAGCAGCTTGAAGCAGGGGGCCTACGAGCAGTACTTC
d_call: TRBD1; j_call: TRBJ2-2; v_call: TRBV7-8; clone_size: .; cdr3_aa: CASSLGGTGASYTNTGELFF; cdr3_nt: TGTGCCAGCAGCTTAGGAGGGACAGGGGCCTCATATACCAACACCGGGGAGCTGTTTTTT
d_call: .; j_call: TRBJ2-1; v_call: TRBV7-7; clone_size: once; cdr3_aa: CASSPDSNNEQFF; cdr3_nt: TGTGCTAGCAGCCCCGATAGCAACAATGAGCAGTTCTTC
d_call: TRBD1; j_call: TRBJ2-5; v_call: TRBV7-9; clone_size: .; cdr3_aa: CASSLGQGAQETQYF; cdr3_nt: TGTGCCAGCAGCTTAGGACAGGGGGCGCAGGAGACCCAGTACTTC
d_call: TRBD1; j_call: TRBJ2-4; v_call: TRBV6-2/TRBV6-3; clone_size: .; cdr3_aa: CASSLDRIAKNIQYF; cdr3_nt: TGTGCCAGCAGTCTGGACAGGATAGCCAAAAACATTCAGTACTTC
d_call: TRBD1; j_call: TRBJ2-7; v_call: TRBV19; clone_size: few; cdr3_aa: CASSLRGQGDYEQYF; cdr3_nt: TGTGCCAGTAGTTTGAGGGGACAGGGAGACTACGAGCAGTACTTC
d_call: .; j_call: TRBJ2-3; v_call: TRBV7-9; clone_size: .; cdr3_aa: CASSLVGTDTQYF; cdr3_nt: TGTGCCAGCAGCTTAGTAGGCACAGATACGCAGTATTTT
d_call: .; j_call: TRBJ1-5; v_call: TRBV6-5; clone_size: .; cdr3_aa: CATRGAGGQPQHF; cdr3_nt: TGTGCCACCAGGGGCGCGGGGGGTCAGCCCCAGCATTTT
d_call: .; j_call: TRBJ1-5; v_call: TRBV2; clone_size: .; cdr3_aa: CASSEGGGNQPQHF; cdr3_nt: TGTGCCAGCAGTGAAGGTGGGGGAAATCAGCCCCAGCATTTT
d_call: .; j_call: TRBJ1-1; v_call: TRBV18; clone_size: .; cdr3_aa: CASSMGSDTEAFF; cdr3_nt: TGTGCCAGCTCAATGGGGTCAGACACTGAAGCTTTCTTT
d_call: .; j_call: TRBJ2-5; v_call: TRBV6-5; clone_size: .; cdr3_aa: CASSYQGNEETQYF; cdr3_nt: TGTGCCAGCAGTTACCAGGGCAACGAAGAGACCCAGTACTTC
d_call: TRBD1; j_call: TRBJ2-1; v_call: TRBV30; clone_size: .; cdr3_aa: CAWKTDRGSDEQFF; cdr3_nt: TGTGCCTGGAAAACGGACAGGGGTTCCGATGAGCAGTTCTTC
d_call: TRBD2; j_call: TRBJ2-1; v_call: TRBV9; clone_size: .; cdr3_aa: CASSVRLAGGLDNEQFF; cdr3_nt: TGTGCCAGCAGCGTTAGACTAGCGGGGGGGCTAGACAATGAGCAGTTCTTC
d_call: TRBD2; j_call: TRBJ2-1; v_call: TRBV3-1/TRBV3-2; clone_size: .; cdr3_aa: CASSLWGTSGNNEQFF; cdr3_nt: TGTGCCAGCAGCCTCTGGGGGACTAGCGGGAACAATGAGCAGTTCTTC
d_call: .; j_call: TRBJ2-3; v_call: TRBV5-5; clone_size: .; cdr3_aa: CASSLEGGGSTDTQYF; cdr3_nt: TGTGCCAGCAGCTTGGAGGGGGGCGGTAGCACAGATACGCAGTATTTT
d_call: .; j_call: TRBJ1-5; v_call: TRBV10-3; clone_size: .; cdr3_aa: CAISAGGSNQPQHF; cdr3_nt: TGTGCCATCAGTGCTGGCGGGAGCAATCAGCCCCAGCATTTT
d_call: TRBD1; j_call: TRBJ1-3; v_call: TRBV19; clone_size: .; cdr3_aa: CASTNTGQGARNTIYF; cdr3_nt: TGTGCCAGTACCAATACCGGACAGGGGGCAAGAAACACCATATATTTT
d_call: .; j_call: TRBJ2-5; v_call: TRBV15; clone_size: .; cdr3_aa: CATSNLRAENQETQYF; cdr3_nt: TGTGCCACCAGCAATTTGAGAGCGGAGAACCAAGAGACCCAGTACTTC
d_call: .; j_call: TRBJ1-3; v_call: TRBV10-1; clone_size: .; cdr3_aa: CASSLSLSSGNTIYF; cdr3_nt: TGCGCCAGCAGCCTCAGCCTGTCCTCTGGAAACACCATATATTTT
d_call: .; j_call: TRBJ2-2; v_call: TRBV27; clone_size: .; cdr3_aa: CASREEQFGTGELFF; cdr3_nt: TGTGCCAGCAGAGAGGAACAGTTTGGGACCGGGGAGCTGTTTTTT
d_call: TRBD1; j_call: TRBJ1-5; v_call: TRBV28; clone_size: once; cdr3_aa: CASTREGAHSNQPQHF; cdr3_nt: TGTGCCAGCACCAGGGAGGGGGCCCATAGCAATCAGCCCCAGCATTTT
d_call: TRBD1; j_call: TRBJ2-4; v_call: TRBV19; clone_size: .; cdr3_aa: CASSPGQKAKNIQYF; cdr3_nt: TGTGCCAGTAGTCCGGGACAGAAAGCCAAAAACATTCAGTACTTC
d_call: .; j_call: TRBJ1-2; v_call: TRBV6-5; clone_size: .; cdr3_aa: CASSPRRPEGYTF; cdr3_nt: TGTGCCAGCAGTCCGCGCCGGCCAGAGGGCTACACCTTC
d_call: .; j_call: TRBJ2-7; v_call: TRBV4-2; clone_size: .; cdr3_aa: CASSQGRGGEQYF; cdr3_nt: TGTGCCAGCAGCCAGGGCCGGGGCGGGGAGCAGTACTTC
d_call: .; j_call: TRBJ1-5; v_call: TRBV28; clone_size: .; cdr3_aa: CASSPQGPQHF; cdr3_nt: TGTGCCAGCAGTCCCCAGGGGCCCCAGCATTTT
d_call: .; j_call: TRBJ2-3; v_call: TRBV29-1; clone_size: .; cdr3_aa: CSVELFRTFSSTDTQYF; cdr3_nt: TGCAGCGTTGAATTATTTCGAACATTCAGTAGCACAGATACGCAGTATTTT